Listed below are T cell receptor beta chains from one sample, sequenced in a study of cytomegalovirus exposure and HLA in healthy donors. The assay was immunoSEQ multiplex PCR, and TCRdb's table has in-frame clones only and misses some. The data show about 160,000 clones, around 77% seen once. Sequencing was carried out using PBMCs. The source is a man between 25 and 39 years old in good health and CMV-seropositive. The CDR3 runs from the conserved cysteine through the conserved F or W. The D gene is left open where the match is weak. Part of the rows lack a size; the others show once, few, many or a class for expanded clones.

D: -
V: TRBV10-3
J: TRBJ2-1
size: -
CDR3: CAATTGRSYNEQFF
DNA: TGTGCCGCCACGACAGGGAGGTCCTACAATGAGCAGTTCTTC

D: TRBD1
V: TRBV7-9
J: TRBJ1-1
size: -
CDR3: CASGTGASAEAFF
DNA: TGTGCCAGTGGGACAGGGGCATCGGCTGAAGCTTTCTTT

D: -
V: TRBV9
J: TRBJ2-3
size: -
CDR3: CASSAGSVHTQYF
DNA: TGTGCCAGCAGCGCAGGGTCCGTCCATACGCAGTATTTT

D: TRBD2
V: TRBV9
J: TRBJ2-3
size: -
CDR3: CASSPRTSGSIMDTQYF
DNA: TGTGCCAGCAGCCCGCGGACTAGCGGGAGTATCATGGATACGCAGTATTTT

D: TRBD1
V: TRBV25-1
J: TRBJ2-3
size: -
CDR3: CATRTGEVPDTQYF
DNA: TGTGCCACCAGGACAGGGGAGGTCCCAGATACGCAGTATTTT

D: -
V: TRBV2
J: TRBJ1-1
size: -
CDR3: CASSEALQGFAFF
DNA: TGTGCCAGCAGTGAAGCGCTTCAGGGTTTCGCTTTCTTT

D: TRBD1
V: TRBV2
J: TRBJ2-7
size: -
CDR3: CASSEGQGAYEQYF
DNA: TGTGCCAGCAGTGAAGGGCAGGGGGCCTACGAGCAGTACTTC

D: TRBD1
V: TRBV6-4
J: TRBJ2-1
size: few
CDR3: CASSEGQGADEQFF
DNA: TGTGCCAGCAGTGAAGGACAGGGGGCAGATGAGCAGTTCTTC

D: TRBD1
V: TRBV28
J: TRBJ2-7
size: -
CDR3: CASSPGTVSSYEQYF
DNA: TGTGCCAGCAGCCCCGGGACAGTGAGCTCCTACGAGCAGTACTTC

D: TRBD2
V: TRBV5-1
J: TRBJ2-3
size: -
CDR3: CASSFSGGVTDTQYF
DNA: TGCGCCAGCAGCTTCAGCGGGGGGGTCACAGATACGCAGTATTTT

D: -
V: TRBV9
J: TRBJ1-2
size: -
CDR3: CASSVATDYGYTF
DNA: TGTGCCAGCAGCGTAGCGACAGATTATGGCTACACCTTC

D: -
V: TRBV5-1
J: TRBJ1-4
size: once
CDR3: CASSLGTEEKLFF
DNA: TGCGCCAGCAGCTTGGGGACAGAGGAAAAACTGTTTTTT

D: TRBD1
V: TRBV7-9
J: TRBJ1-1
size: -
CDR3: CASSLGTGNTEAFF
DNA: TGTGCCAGCAGCTTAGGGACAGGGAACACTGAAGCTTTCTTT

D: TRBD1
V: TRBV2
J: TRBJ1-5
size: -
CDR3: CASSKDRGAGTQHF
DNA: TGTGCCAGCAGTAAAGACAGGGGGGCGGGAACCCAGCATTTT

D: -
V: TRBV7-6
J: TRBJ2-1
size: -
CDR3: CASSSTYNEQFF
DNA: TGTGCCAGCAGCTCCACCTACAATGAGCAGTTCTTC

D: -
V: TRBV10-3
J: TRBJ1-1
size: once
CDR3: CAAIGRGNTEAFF
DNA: TGTGCCGCAATTGGGAGGGGGAACACTGAAGCTTTCTTT

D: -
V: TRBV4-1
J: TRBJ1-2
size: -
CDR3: CASSRPWVGGYDYGYTF
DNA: TGCGCCAGCAGCCGACCTTGGGTTGGGGGGTATGACTATGGCTACACCTTC

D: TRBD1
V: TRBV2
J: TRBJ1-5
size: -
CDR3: CASSDRVGDQPQHF
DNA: TGTGCCAGCAGCGACAGGGTCGGCGATCAGCCCCAGCATTTT

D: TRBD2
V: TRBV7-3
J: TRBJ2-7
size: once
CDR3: CASSPGRGGLHEQYF
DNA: TGTGCCAGCAGCCCCGGTCGGGGGGGCCTCCACGAGCAGTACTTC

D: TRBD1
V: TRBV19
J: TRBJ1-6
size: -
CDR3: CASTSTGTGNAPFHF
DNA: TGTGCCAGTACCTCGACCGGGACAGGTAATGCGCCCTTCCACTTT

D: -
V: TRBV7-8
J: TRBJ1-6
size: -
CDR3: CASSFEQARPLHF
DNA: TGTGCCAGCAGCTTTGAACAGGCCCGGCCCCTCCACTTT

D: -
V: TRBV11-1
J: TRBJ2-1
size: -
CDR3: CASLRGNEQFF
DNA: TGTGCCAGCCTCCGAGGGAATGAGCAGTTCTTC

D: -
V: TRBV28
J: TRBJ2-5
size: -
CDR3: CATQPGRETQYF
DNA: TGTGCCACTCAGCCAGGGAGGGAGACCCAGTACTTC

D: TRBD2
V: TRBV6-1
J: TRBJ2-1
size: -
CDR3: CASRERGGLGNEQFF
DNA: TGTGCCAGCAGAGAGCGGGGGGGCTTAGGAAATGAGCAGTTCTTC

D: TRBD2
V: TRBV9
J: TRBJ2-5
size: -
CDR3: CASSISGGEETQYF
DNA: TGTGCCAGCAGCATAAGCGGGGGGGAAGAGACCCAGTACTTC